These 32 T cell receptor beta chains were all obtained from the same sample, sequenced in a study of blood T cell repertoires in COVID-19. Using immunoSEQ multiplex PCR, the repertoire was profiled, and TCRdb retains in-frame clones only, with some absent. The data show some 160,000 clones, approximately 91% seen once. The sequencing input was peripheral blood. All receptors derive from a man aged 18-30 years with COVID-19, enrolled during active disease.

The CDR3 DNA reads TGTGCCAGTAGTATAGGGGACAGCTTAAAGTACTTC. Translating gives CASSIGDSLKYF. The chain employs TRBV19 and TRBJ2-7, with 7 bases identical to TRBD1. There are 12 residues in the CDR3. J lost 11 bases, V lost 1 base, and 5 bases had no gene match. Germline CDR1 and CDR2: LNHDA and SQIVND (reference sequence).

The J gene is TRBJ1-2, the V gene TRBV6-4; TRBD1 matches at 11 bases. V gave up 5 bases and J gave up 6 bases; unmatched junction bases: 5. Germline lookup yields CDR1 MRHNA and CDR2 SNTAGT. CDR3 length equals 14 residues. The CDR3 is CASSTGTGGDGYTF. CDR3 DNA: TGTGCCAGCAGTACCGGGACAGGGGGGGATGGCTACACCTTC.

The chain is built from TRBV10-1 and TRBJ1-6, with D perhaps TRBD1 (5 bases). Trimming cost V 4 bases and J 9 bases, with 22 bases left between them. Germline CDR1 is WNHNN and CDR2 is SYGVQD (reference sequence). There are 17 residues in the CDR3. DNA for the CDR3: TGCGCCAGCAGTGTAGGCCGGGAGGGGCGGGTTAGTTCACCCCTCCACTTT. This translates into CASSVGREGRVSSPLHF.

The rearrangement joins TRBV19 to TRBJ2-1, with 7 bases matching TRBD2. With V trimmed by 6 bases and J by 0 bases, 14 bases remained unmatched. CDR1 is LNHDA, CDR2 SQIVND, per germline (reference sequence). This CDR3 spans 18 amino acids. The CDR3 sequence is CASRIFATSGISYNEQFF. The CDR3 nucleotides are TGTGCCAGTAGGATTTTTGCCACGAGCGGGATCTCCTACAATGAGCAGTTCTTC.

J is TRBJ1-5 and V is TRBV9; D is undetermined. The CDR3 contains 15 residues. The V gene lost 1 base and the J gene lost 0 bases, with 8 bases spanning the gap. The V gene's germline CDR1 is SGDLS and CDR2 YYNGEE. The CDR3 loop is CASSVRGGSNQPQHF. CDR3 in DNA: TGTGCCAGCAGCGTACGGGGTGGTAGCAATCAGCCCCAGCATTTT.

The rearrangement uses TRBV5-4 and TRBJ2-2, with TRBD1 identical over 8 bases. This CDR3 is built from 14 residues. J was trimmed by 8 bases and V by 3 bases; bases with no gene match: 6. Germline-derived CDR1 and CDR2 are SGHNT and YYREEE (reference sequence). The CDR3 sequence is CASSSSDRVGELFF. The DNA for the CDR3 is TGTGCCAGCAGCTCCTCGGACAGGGTTGGGGAGCTGTTTTTT.

The chain couples TRBV3-1 (or the pseudogene TRBV3-2) to TRBJ2-7; no clear D. Germline V lookup: CDR1 LGHDT, CDR2 YNNKEL (reference sequence). V lost 0 bases to trimming and J lost 2 bases, with 11 bases between them. The length of the CDR3 is 15 residues. The CDR3 bases are TGTGCCAGCAGCCAAGATCCCGGGTCCACCTACGAGCAGTACTTC. Amino acids: CASSQDPGSTYEQYF.

The V gene is TRBV28, the J gene TRBJ2-1; 7 nucleotides line up with TRBD1. Losses at the gene ends were 5 bases for V and 14 bases for J; bases not matched to a gene: 6. The germline V gene has CDR1 MDHEN and CDR2 SYDVKM. The CDR3 totals 11 residues. As DNA, the CDR3 is TGTGCCAGCAGTCCCCGACAGGGCGAGTTCTTC. This sequence encodes CASSPRQGEFF.

This clone was observed a single time. J is TRBJ2-1 and V is TRBV28; possibly TRBD2 for D (5 bases). CDR3 length: 12 residues. The germline V gene encodes CDR1 MDHEN and CDR2 SYDVKM. V was clipped by 7 bases and J by 5 bases, with 9 bases between them. The CDR3 sequence: CASTDGDNEQFF. The DNA of the CDR3 is TGTGCCAGCACGGACGGGGACAATGAGCAGTTCTTC.

This clone has a single count. The gene calls are TRBV6-5 and TRBJ2-3, with D unclear. This CDR3 spans 15 amino acids. In germline, CDR1 is MNHEY, CDR2 SVGAGI. V was shortened by 0 bases and J by 0 bases, with 7 bases between the two germline ends. The CDR3 coding sequence is TGTGCCAGCAGTTACTCCCCCGGTAGCACAGATACGCAGTATTTT. Its protein product is CASSYSPGSTDTQYF.

The chain recombines TRBV2 with TRBJ1-1, with a weak D call TRBD1 (5 bases). Trimming cost V 6 bases and J 3 bases, with 20 bases left between them. This CDR3 is 16 amino acids long. CDR1 SNHLY and CDR2 FYNNEI come from the germline V gene. CDR3 nucleotides: TGTGCCAGCAGCTTTAAGGAGGGTTGGGGGGACACTGAAGCTTTCTTT. Encoded protein: CASSFKEGWGDTEAFF.

This clone was observed a single time. The CDR3 loop reads CASSLSGIYNEQFF. CDR3 coding DNA: TGTGCCAGCAGCTTAAGCGGGATCTACAATGAGCAGTTCTTC. The V and J genes are TRBV7-9 and TRBJ2-1; TRBD2 matches 7 bases. This CDR3 contains 14 residues. V trimming: 2 bases; J trimming: 3 bases; junction bases outside the gene matches: 1. Germline CDR1 reads SEHNR; CDR2 reads FQNEAQ (reference sequence).

The chain joins TRBV6-5 to TRBJ2-7; D may be TRBD1 (6 bases). The CDR3 length is 14 residues. The V and J ends lost 6 bases and 0 bases respectively, with 12 bases between them. Germline V gene sequence: CDR1 MNHEY, CDR2 SVGAGI. In DNA, the CDR3 is TGTGCCAGCAGAACAGGGTCTAGCTCCTACGAGCAGTACTTC. Protein: CASRTGSSSYEQYF.

This clone appeared once. The chain carries TRBV7-9 and TRBJ2-1; TRBD2 matches at 11 bases. V lost 3 bases and J lost 11; bases outside the gene matches: 3. The CDR3 is 13 amino acids. Per the germline V gene, CDR1 is SEHNR and CDR2 is FQNEAQ (reference sequence). The CDR3 here is CASSFLAGGQQFF. CDR3 in DNA: TGTGCCAGCAGCTTTTTAGCGGGAGGGCAGCAGTTCTTC.

The V gene is TRBV10-1, the J gene TRBJ2-7, with TRBD1 matching over 9 bases. The CDR3 is made up of 16 amino acids. Germline V gene data show CDR1 as WNHNN and CDR2 as SYGVQD (reference sequence). After removal of 5 bases from V and 5 bases from J, the junction contained 13 bases not matched to a gene. CDR3 sequence: CASSPTETGQGDEQYF. The CDR3 coding sequence is TGCGCCAGCAGTCCTACCGAGACGGGACAGGGCGACGAGCAGTACTTC.

This CDR3 is CASSGAFGAGGQTYEQYF. CDR3 nucleotide sequence: TGCGCCAGCAGTGGTGCGTTCGGGGCGGGAGGTCAAACCTACGAGCAGTACTTC. V is TRBV5-1 and J is TRBJ2-7; 8 bases align to TRBD2. CDR3 length equals 18 residues. Germline CDR1 reads SGHRS; CDR2 reads YFSETQ. J was trimmed by 2 bases and V by 5 bases; bases with no gene match: 18.

On this clone: At one end, the junction sequence differs from germline, possibly due to a read error. The chain combines TRBV2 with TRBJ2-3; a possible D gene is TRBD2 (6 bases). CDR1 and CDR2 (germline): SNHLY, FYNNEI. This CDR3 is 13 amino acids long. Written as DNA, the CDR3 is TGTGCCAGCACTGAAGCGGGTGCGGGGACGCAGTATTTT. It yields the protein CASTEAGAGTQYF.

The chain joins TRBV7-9 to TRBJ1-5; 8 positions match TRBD1. The CDR3 runs 13 residues. V shed 5 bases, J shed 9 bases, and the junction held 6 bases outside the gene matches. Germline CDR1 reads SEHNR; CDR2 reads FQNEAQ (reference sequence). For the CDR3, the DNA is TGTGCCAGCAGCCGACAGGGGAAGGGGCCCCAGCATTTT. Translation gives CASSRQGKGPQHF.

The chain uses TRBV30 and TRBJ2-3; D gene uncertain. The V end was cut by 0 bases, the J end by 4 bases, with 8 bases between. This CDR3 region has 13 residues. Per germline, CDR1 GTSNPN and CDR2 SVGIG (reference sequence). The CDR3 spells CAWSVGVADTQYF. The CDR3 coding sequence is TGTGCCTGGAGTGTAGGAGTAGCAGATACGCAGTATTTT.

The chain links TRBV7-9 to TRBJ2-7, with D perhaps TRBD1 (5 bases). This CDR3 has 14 residues. CDR1 is SEHNR and CDR2 is FQNEAQ in the germline V gene (reference sequence). Trimming pared 5 bases from V and 2 bases from J, leaving 13 bases between. CDR3 in amino acids: CASSTRQQPYEQYF. For the CDR3, the DNA is TGTGCCAGCAGCACCAGACAGCAACCCTACGAGCAGTACTTC. Together with reference TRBV7-9 and TRBJ2-7, the CDR3 gives the full variable domain: DTGVSQNPRHKITKRGQNVTFRCDPISEHNRLYWYRQTLGQGPEFLTYFQNEAQLEKSRLLSDRFSAERPKGSFSTLEIQRTEQGDSAMYLCASSTRQQPYEQYFGPGTRLTVT.

The CDR3 spells CASMRLSTYEQYF. DNA of the CDR3: TGTGCCAGCATGAGACTGTCAACCTACGAGCAGTACTTC. The rearrangement joins TRBV2 to TRBJ2-7; no firm D call. Trimming shortened V by 7 bases and J by 2 bases, and 12 bases separated the two germline ends. The CDR3 loop spans 13 amino acids. Looked up from germline, CDR1 is SNHLY and CDR2 is FYNNEI.

The V call is TRBV9, the J call TRBJ2-5; TRBD1 is a possible D gene (6 bases). V lost 3 bases and J lost 5, with 14 bases in between. CDR1 and CDR2 (germline): SGDLS, YYNGEE. This CDR3 has 14 residues. This chain's CDR3 is CASSARGTPETQYF. Here the CDR3 DNA reads TGTGCCAGCAGCGCAAGAGGGACACCGGAGACCCAGTACTTC.

The CDR3 DNA follows: TGTGCCAGCAGCTTGGAAGGGAGGTCGGCAGATACGCAGTATTTT. Translated: CASSLEGRSADTQYF. The rearrangement links TRBV5-4 to TRBJ2-3; a weak D match, TRBD2 (6 bases). Trimming stripped 0 bases from V and 4 bases from J, with 12 bases between. The CDR3 length is 15 residues. Per the germline V gene, CDR1 is SGHNT and CDR2 is YYREEE (reference sequence).

This chain joins TRBV7-6 and TRBJ2-7; tentative D call: TRBD1 (6 bases). Trimming removed 5 bases at V and 1 base at J, with 9 bases between. Germline V gene sequence: CDR1 SGHVS, CDR2 FNYEAQ. CDR3 size: 13 residues. CDR3 amino acids: CASSTGQSYEQYF. CDR3 DNA sequence: TGTGCCAGCAGCACCGGACAGTCCTACGAGCAGTACTTC.

The chain recombines TRBV10-2 with TRBJ1-2; D uncertain. V was cut by 2 bases and J by 8 bases, with 15 bases left in between. Looked up from germline, CDR1 is WSHSY and CDR2 is SAAADI. This CDR3 is 14 amino acids long. CDR3 amino acids: CASSEALRGGGYTF. The DNA for the CDR3 is TGCGCCAGCAGTGAGGCTCTCCGGGGTGGGGGCTACACCTTC.

This clone came up once. One end of the junction varies from germline; a read error may be responsible. The chain is built from TRBV4-3 and TRBJ1-4; D possibly corresponds to TRBD1 (5 bases). This CDR3 spans 16 amino acids. In germline, CDR1 is LGHNA, CDR2 YSLEER. The DNA for the CDR3 is TGCGCCAGCAGCCAAGATCTGGGGCCAACTAATGAAAAACTGCTTTTT. Its protein is CASSQDLGPTNEKLLF.

V usage is TRBV2 and J usage is TRBJ2-2; TRBD2 matches at 7 bases. Germline V CDR1 and CDR2: SNHLY, FYNNEI. The CDR3 covers 15 residues. V shed 3 bases, J shed 4 bases, and the junction held 5 bases outside the gene matches. This CDR3 reads CASSDRGSPTGELFF. CDR3 DNA sequence: TGTGCCAGCAGTGACCGCGGGAGTCCCACCGGGGAGCTGTTTTTT.

The chain employs TRBV2 and TRBJ2-2, with 8 bases matching TRBD1. The V gene end was trimmed by 5 bases and the J gene end by 7 bases; junction bases not matched to a gene: 18. The CDR3 length is 18 residues. CDR1 is SNHLY and CDR2 is FYNNEI in the germline V gene. The CDR3 coding sequence is TGTGCCAGCAGTCTACACCCGACAGGGGACGGTGCCTTCGGGGAGCTGTTTTTT. The encoded protein is CASSLHPTGDGAFGELFF.

The rearrangement links TRBV28 to TRBJ1-5; D remains ambiguous. The germline V gene has CDR1 MDHEN and CDR2 SYDVKM. This CDR3 spans 10 amino acids. CDR3 sequence: CGGSNQPQHF. The CDR3 bases are TGTGGAGGGAGCAATCAGCCCCAGCATTTT.

The CDR3 nucleotides read TGTGCCAGTAGCCTTTACAATGAGCAGTTCTTC. Encoded protein: CASSLYNEQFF. The chain employs TRBV19 and TRBJ2-1; no clear D. The germline V and J ends were trimmed by 6 bases and 4 bases, with 4 bases remaining between them. The CDR3 has 11 amino acids. The V gene's germline CDR1 is LNHDA and CDR2 SQIVND (reference sequence). Full variable domain (remainder filled in from reference TRBV19 and TRBJ2-1): DGGITQSPKYLFRKEGQNVTLSCEQNLNHDAMYWYRQDPGQGLRLIYYSQIVNDFQKGDIAEGYSVSREKKESFPLTVTSAQKNPTAFYLCASSLYNEQFFGPGTRLTVL.

V is TRBV18 and J is TRBJ1-3, with TRBD1 matching 7 bases. The germline V gene has CDR1 KGHSH and CDR2 LQKENI. Trimming at V came to 8 bases and at J to 4 bases, leaving 11 bases not matched to a gene. The CDR3 is made up of 15 amino acids. CDR3: CASQGQLSSGNTIYF. CDR3 nucleotide sequence: TGTGCCAGCCAGGGACAGCTCTCTTCCGGAAACACCATATATTTT.

The chain employs TRBV11-2 and TRBJ1-2, with 10 bases matching TRBD1. The J segment lost 2 bases and the V segment lost 4 bases, leaving 7 bases of the junction unmatched. This CDR3 region has 16 residues. Germline CDR1 SGHAT, CDR2 FQNNGV. The CDR3 sequence is CASSSPRQGANYGYTF. In nucleotides, the CDR3 is TGTGCCAGCAGCTCCCCCCGACAGGGGGCCAACTATGGCTACACCTTC.